The clone carrying this T cell receptor (beta chain) came up once. Its antigen is currently unknown. This sample is part of a study of T cell responses to AZD1222 COVID-19 vaccine. Study-wide results and caveats: Donors in the cohort were predominantly white British and more often female, and clonal diversity was possibly underestimated. Among AZD1222 vaccinees, only five to seven were seropositive at baseline. Spike-specific TCR breadth rose after two AZD1222 doses, and depth rose as well.

The germline V gene encodes CDR1 SGHRS and CDR2 YFSETQ. The CDR3 runs 15 residues. V lost 2 bases to trimming and J lost 2 bases; unmatched junction nucleotides: 4. Sequenced by immunoSEQ multiplex PCR; TCRdb stores in-frame clones only, minus some. The table lists about 140,000 clones, approximately 90% of them singletons. This clonotype was obtained from an adult who received the AZD1222 COVID-19 vaccine. This chain uses TRBV5-1 with TRBJ1-3; 7 bases agree with TRBD1. The source was peripheral blood, collected 28 days after the second AZD1222 dose. The CDR3 spells CASSLEGAAGNTIYF. CDR3 sequence (DNA): TGCGCCAGCAGCTTAGAGGGGGCCGCTGGAAACACCATATATTTT.